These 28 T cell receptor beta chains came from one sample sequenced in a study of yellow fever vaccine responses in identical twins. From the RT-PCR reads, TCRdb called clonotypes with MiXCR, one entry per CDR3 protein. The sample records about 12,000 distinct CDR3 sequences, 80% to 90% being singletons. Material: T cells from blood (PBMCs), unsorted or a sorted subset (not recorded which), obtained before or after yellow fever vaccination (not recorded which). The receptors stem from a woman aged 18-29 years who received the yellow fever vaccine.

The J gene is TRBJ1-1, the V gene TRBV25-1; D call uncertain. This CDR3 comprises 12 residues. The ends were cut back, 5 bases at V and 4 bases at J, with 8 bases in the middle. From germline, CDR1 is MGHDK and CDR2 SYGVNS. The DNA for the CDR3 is TGTGCCAGCAGTAGCCCGGTCACTGAAGCTTTCTTT. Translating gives CASSSPVTEAFF.

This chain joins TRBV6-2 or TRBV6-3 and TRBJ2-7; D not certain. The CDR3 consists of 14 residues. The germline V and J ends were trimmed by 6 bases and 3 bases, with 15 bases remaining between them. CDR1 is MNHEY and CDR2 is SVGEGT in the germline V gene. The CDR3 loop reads CASSSNLINYEQYF. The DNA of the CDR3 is TGTGCCAGCAGCTCCAATCTTATAAACTACGAGCAGTACTTC.

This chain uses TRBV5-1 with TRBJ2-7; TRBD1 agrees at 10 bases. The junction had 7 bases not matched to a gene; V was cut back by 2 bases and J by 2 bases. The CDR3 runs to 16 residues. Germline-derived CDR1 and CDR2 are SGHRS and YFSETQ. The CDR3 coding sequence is TGCGCCAGCAGCTTCTCGACAGGGGGCGACCCCTACGAGCAGTACTTC. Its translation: CASSFSTGGDPYEQYF.

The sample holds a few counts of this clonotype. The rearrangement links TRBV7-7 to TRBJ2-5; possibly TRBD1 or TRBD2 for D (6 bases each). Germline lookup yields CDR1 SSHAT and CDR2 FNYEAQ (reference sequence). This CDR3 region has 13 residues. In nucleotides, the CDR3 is TGTGCTAGCGGAACAGGGAGGAGAGAGACCCAGTACTTC. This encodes CASGTGRRETQYF.

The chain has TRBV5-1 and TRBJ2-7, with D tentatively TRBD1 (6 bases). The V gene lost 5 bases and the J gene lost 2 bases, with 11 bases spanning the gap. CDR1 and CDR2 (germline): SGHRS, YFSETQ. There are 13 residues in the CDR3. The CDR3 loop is CASSDTGTYEQYF. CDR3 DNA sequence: TGCGCCAGCAGTGATACAGGGACCTACGAGCAGTACTTC.

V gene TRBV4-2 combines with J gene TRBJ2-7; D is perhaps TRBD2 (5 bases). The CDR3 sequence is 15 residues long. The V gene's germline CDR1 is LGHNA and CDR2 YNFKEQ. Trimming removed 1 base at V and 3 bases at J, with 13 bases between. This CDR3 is CASSQATSLDYEQYF. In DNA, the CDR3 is TGTGCCAGCAGCCAAGCAACTAGTTTGGACTACGAGCAGTACTTC.

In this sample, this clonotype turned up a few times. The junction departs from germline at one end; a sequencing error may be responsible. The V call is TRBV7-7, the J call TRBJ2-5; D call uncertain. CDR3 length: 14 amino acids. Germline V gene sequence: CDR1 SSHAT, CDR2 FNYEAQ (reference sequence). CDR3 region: CASSFAPYQETQYF. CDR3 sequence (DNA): TGTGCTAGCAGCTTCGCACCGTACCAAGAGACCCAGTACTTC.

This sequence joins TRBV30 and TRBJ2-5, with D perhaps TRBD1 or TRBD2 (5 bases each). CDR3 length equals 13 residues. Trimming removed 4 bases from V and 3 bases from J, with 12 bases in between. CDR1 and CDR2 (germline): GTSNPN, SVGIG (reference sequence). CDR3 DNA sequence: TGTGCCTGGACAGTACTAGGGGAAGAGACCCAGTACTTC. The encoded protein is CAWTVLGEETQYF. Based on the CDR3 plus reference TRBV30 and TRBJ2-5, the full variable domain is SQTIHQWPATLVQPVGSPLSLECTVEGTSNPNLYWYRQAAGRGLQLLFYSVGIGQISSEVPQNLSASRPQDRQFILSSKKLLLSDSGFYLCAWTVLGEETQYFGPGTRLLVL.

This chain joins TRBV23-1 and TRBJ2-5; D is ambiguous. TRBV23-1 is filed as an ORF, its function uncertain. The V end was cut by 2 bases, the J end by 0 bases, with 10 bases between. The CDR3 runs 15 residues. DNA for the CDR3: TGCGCCAGCAGTCAACCCAGCCACAACCAAGAGACCCAGTACTTC. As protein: CASSQPSHNQETQYF.

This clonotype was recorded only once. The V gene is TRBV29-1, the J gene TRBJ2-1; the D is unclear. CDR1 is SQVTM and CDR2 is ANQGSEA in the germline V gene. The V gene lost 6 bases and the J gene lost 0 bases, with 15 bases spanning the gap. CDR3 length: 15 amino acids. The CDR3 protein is CSVHRDTTSYNEQFF. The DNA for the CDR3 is TGCAGCGTCCACCGTGATACAACCTCCTACAATGAGCAGTTCTTC.

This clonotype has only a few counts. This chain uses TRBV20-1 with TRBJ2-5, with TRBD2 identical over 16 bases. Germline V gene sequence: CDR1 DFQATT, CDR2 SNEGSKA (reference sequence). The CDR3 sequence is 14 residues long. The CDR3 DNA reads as TGCAGGGGGACTAGCGGGGGGGCCTTGGAGACCCAGTACTTC. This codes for CRGTSGGALETQYF.

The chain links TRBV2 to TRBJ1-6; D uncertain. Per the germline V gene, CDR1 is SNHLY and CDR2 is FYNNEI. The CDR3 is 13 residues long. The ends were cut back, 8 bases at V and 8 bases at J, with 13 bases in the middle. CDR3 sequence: CASVVQRDSPLHF. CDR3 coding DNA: TGTGCCAGCGTTGTTCAGAGGGATTCACCCCTCCACTTT.

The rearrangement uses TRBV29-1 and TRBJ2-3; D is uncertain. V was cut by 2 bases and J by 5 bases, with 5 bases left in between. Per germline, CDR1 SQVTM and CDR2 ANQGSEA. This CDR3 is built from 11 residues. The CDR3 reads CSVESEDTQYF. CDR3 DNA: TGCAGCGTTGAATCGGAAGATACGCAGTATTTT.

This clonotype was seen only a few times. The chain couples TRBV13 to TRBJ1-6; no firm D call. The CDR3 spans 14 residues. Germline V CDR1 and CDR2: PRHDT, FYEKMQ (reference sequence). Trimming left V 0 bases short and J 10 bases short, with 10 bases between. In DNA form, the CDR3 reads TGTGCCAGCAGCTTAGGAGGTACGGCGTCACCCCTCCACTTT. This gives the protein CASSLGGTASPLHF.

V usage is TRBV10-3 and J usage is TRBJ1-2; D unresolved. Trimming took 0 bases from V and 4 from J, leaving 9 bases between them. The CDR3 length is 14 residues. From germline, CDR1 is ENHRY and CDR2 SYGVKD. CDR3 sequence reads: CAISESSSLYGYTF. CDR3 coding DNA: TGTGCCATCAGTGAGTCGAGTTCTCTCTATGGCTACACCTTC.

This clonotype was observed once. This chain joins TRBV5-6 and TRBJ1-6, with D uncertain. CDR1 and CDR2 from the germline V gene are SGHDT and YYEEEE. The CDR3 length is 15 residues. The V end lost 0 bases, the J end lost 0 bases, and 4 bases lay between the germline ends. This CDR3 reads CASSLGSSYNSPLHF. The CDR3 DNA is TGTGCCAGCAGCTTGGGAAGCTCCTATAATTCACCCCTCCACTTT.

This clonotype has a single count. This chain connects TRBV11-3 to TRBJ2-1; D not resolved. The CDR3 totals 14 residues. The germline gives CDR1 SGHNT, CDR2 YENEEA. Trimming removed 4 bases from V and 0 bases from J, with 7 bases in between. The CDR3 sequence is CASSSQSSYNEQFF. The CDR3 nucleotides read TGTGCCAGCAGCTCCCAGAGCTCCTACAATGAGCAGTTCTTC.

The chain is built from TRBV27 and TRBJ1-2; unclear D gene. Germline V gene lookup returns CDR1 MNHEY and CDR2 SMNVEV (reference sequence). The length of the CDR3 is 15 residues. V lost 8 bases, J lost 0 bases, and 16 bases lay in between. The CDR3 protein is CASLGFESANYGYTF. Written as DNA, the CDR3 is TGTGCCAGCCTCGGGTTCGAGAGTGCTAACTATGGCTACACCTTC.

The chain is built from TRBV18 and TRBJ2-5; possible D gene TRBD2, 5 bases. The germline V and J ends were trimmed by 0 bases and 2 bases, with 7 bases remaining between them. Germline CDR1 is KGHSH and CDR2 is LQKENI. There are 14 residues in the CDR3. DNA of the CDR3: TGTGCCAGCTCACCACCGGAGGTGCAAGAGACCCAGTACTTC. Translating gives CASSPPEVQETQYF.

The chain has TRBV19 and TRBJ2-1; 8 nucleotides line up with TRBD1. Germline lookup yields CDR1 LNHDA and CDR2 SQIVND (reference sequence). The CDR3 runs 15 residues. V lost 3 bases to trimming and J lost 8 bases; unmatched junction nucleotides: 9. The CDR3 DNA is TGTGCCAGTAGTATTGGGCAGGGGGCGAGCCATGAGCAGTTCTTC. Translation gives CASSIGQGASHEQFF. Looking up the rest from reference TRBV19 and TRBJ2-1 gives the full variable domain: DGGITQSPKYLFRKEGQNVTLSCEQNLNHDAMYWYRQDPGQGLRLIYYSQIVNDFQKGDIAEGYSVSREKKESFPLTVTSAQKNPTAFYLCASSIGQGASHEQFFGPGTRLTVL.

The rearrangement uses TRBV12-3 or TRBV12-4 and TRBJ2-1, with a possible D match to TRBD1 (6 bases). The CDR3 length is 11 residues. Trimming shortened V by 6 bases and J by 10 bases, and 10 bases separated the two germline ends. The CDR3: CASSRGQEQFF. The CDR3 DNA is TGTGCCAGCAGCCGAGGACAGGAGCAGTTCTTC.

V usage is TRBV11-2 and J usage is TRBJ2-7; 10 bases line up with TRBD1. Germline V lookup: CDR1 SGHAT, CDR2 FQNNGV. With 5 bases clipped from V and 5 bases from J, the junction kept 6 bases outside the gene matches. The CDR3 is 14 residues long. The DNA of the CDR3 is TGTGCCAGCAGCCAACGGGACAGGGGTCACGAGCAGTACTTC. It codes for CASSQRDRGHEQYF.

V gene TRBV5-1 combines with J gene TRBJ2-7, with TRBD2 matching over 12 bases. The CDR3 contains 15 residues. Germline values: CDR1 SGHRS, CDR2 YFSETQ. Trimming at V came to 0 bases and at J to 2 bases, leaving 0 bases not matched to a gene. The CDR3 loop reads CASSLGLAGAYEQYF. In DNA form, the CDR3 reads TGCGCCAGCAGCTTGGGACTAGCGGGGGCCTACGAGCAGTACTTC.

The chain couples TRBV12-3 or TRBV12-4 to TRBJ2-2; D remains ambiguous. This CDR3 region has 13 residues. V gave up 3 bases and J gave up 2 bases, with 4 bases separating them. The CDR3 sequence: CASSLSNTGELFF. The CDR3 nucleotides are TGTGCCAGCAGTTTGTCAAACACCGGGGAGCTGTTTTTT.

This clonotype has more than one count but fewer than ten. CDR3 in amino acids: CAISSTGPEAFF. The CDR3 DNA is TGTGCCATCAGCTCAACGGGCCCTGAAGCTTTCTTT. The rearrangement joins TRBV10-3 to TRBJ1-1; no firm D call. V dropped 6 bases and J dropped 6 bases, with 11 bases sitting between them. The germline V gene has CDR1 ENHRY and CDR2 SYGVKD. This CDR3 has 12 residues.

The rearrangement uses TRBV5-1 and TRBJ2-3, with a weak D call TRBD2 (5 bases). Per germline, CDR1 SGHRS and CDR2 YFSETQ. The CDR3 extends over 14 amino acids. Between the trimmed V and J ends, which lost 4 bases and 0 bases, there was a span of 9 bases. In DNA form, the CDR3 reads TGCGCCAGCAGCCGCGGACTGAGCACAGATACGCAGTATTTT. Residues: CASSRGLSTDTQYF.

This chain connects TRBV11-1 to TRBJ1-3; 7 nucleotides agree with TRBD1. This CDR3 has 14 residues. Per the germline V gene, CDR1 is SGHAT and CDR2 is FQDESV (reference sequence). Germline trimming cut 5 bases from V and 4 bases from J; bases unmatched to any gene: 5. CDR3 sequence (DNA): TGTGCCAGCAGCAAGACAGGGCCAGGAAACACCATATATTTT. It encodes CASSKTGPGNTIYF.

CDR3 DNA: TGCGCCAGCAGCTTCGGATACTACGAGCAGTACTTC. Translated: CASSFGYYEQYF. The genes are TRBV5-1 and TRBJ2-7; D is unclear. The CDR3 loop spans 12 amino acids. V dropped 2 bases and J dropped 3 bases, with 6 bases sitting between them. Germline V CDR1 and CDR2: SGHRS, YFSETQ.